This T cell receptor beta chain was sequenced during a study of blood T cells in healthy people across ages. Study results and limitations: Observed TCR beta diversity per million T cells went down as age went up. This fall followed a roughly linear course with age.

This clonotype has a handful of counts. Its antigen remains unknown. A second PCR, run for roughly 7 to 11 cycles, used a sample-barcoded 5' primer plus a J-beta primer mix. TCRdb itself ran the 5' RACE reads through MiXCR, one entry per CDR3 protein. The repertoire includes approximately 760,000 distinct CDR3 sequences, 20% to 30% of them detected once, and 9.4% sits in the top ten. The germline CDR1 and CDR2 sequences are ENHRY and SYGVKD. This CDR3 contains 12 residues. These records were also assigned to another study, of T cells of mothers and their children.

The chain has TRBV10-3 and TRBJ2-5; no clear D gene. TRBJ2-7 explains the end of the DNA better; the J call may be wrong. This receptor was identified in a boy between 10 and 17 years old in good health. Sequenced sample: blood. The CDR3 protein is CAISDYRYEQYF. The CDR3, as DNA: TGTGCCATCAGTGACTATCGCTACGAGCAGTACTTC.